This T cell receptor beta chain emerged from a study of graft-versus-host responses after intestinal transplantation. The V end lost 3 bases, the J end lost 6 bases, and 9 bases lay between the germline ends. Germline CDR1 is MDHEN and CDR2 is SYDVKM. This CDR3 region has 12 residues. Measured with immunoSEQ multiplex PCR; TCRdb has only the in-frame clones, and not every one. Of over 45,000 clones listed, 80% to 90% were seen once; the top ten hold around 1.5%. This TCR came from a human patient who received an intestinal transplant, so some T cells may come from the graft donor. Here the sequenced sample was PBMCs, taken 26 days after transplant. The chain couples TRBV28 to TRBJ2-7; possible D gene TRBD2, 5 bases. The CDR3 nucleotides are TGTGCCAGCAGTTTGAGAGGGTTCGAGCAGTACTTC. It translates to CASSLRGFEQYF.